This entry concerns a single T cell receptor beta chain. Its antigen remains unidentified. The data stem from a study of beta chain features in type 1 diabetes. Study-wide results and caveats: Researchers report that Type 1 diabetes patients had moderately but significantly shorter TCRB CDR3s across all four CD4+ subsets.

Expressed TCRB transcripts were sequenced because the entire RNA isolate underwent reverse transcription. Data came from immunoSEQ multiplex PCR; TCRdb stores just in-frame clones and leaves some out. Among some 370,000 clones listed, around 10% were seen once. Trimming stripped 7 bases from V and 4 bases from J, with 19 bases between. This CDR3 region has 16 residues. Germline V gene lookup returns CDR1 MNHEY and CDR2 SMNVEV (reference sequence). The TCR sequence derives from a young man with type 1 diabetes. The gene calls are TRBV27 and TRBJ2-2; D could derive from TRBD1 or TRBD2 (5 bases each). The specimen was central memory CD4+ T cells from blood. The CDR3 DNA follows: TGTGCCAGCAACCCGTTGGGGGATGGTGGCACCGGGGAGCTGTTTTTT. This codes for CASNPLGDGGTGELFF.